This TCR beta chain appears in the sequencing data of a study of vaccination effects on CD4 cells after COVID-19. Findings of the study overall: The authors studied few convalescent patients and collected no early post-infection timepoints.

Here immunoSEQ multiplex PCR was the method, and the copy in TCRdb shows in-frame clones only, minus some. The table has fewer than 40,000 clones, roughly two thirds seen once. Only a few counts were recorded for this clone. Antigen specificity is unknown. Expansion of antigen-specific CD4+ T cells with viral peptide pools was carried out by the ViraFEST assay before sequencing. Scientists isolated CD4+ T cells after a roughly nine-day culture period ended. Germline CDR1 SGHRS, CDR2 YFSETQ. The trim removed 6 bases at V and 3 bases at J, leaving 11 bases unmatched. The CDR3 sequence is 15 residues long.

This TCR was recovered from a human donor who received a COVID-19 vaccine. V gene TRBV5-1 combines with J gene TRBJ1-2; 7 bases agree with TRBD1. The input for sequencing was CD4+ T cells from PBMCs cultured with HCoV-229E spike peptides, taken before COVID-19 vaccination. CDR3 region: CASKEGTASHYGYTF. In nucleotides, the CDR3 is TGCGCCAGCAAAGAGGGGACAGCTTCCCACTATGGCTACACCTTC.